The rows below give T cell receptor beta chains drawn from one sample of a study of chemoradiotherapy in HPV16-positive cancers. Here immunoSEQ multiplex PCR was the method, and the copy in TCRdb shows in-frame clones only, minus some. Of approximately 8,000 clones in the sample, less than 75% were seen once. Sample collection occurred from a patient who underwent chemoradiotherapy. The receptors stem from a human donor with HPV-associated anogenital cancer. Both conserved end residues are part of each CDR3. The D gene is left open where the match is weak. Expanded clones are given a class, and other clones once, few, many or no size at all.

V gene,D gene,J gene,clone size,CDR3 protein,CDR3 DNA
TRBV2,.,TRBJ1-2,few,CASIRRTASYGYTF,TGTGCCAGCATTCGGCGGACGGCAAGCTATGGCTACACCTTC
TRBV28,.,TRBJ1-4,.,CASSSPRMRANEKLFF,TGTGCCAGCAGTTCCCCCCGGATGAGGGCTAATGAAAAACTGTTTTTT
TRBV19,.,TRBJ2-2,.,CASSMGRRDGELFF,TGTGCCAGTAGTATGGGCAGGAGAGACGGGGAGCTGTTTTTT
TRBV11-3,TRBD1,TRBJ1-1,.,CASRPFSDRENTEAFF,TGTGCCAGCAGACCTTTTTCAGACAGGGAGAACACTGAAGCTTTCTTT
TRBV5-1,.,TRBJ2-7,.,CASSLRGAAYEQYF,TGCGCCAGCAGCTTGCGAGGGGCAGCCTACGAGCAGTACTTC
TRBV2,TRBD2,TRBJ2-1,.,CASRGRTSDNEQFF,TGTGCCAGCAGGGGTAGGACTAGCGACAATGAGCAGTTCTTC
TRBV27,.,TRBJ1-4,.,CASSSGWGGANEKLFF,TGTGCCAGCAGTTCTGGATGGGGGGGCGCCAATGAAAAACTGTTTTTT
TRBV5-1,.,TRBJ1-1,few,CASSLIGGDNTEAFF,TGCGCCAGCAGCTTGATCGGGGGTGATAACACTGAAGCTTTCTTT
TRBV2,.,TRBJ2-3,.,CASRLITDTQYF,TGTGCCAGCAGACTTATAACAGATACGCAGTATTTT
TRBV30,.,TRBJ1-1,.,CASAGNAEAFF,TGTGCCTCGGCAGGGAACGCTGAAGCTTTCTTT
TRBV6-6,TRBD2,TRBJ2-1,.,CASSPGTSMIEQFF,TGTGCCAGCAGCCCCGGGACTAGCATGATTGAGCAGTTCTTC
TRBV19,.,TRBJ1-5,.,CATRTGYSNQPQHF,TGTGCCACCAGAACAGGCTATAGCAATCAGCCCCAGCATTTT
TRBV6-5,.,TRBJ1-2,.,CASTESGLYGYTF,TGTGCCAGCACCGAATCTGGACTGTATGGCTACACCTTC
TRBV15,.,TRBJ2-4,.,CATSTGRMAKNIQYF,TGTGCCACCTCGACAGGGAGGATGGCCAAAAACATTCAGTACTTC
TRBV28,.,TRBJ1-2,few,CASSPAETRGYGYTF,TGTGCCAGCAGTCCAGCCGAGACCAGGGGCTATGGCTACACCTTC
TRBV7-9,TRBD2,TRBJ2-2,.,CASLPGTSDGELFF,TGTGCCAGCTTACCCGGGACTAGCGACGGGGAGCTGTTTTTT
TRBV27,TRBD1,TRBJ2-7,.,CASSFRGQRYEQYF,TGTGCCAGCAGTTTTAGGGGACAGAGGTACGAGCAGTACTTC
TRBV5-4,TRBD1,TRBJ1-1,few,CASSSPTGGLFTEAFF,TGTGCCAGCAGCTCCCCGACAGGGGGCTTGTTCACTGAAGCTTTCTTT
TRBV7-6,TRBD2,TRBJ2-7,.,CASSLASYSGRSYEQYF,TGTGCCAGCAGCTTAGCATCTTACAGCGGGAGGTCCTACGAGCAGTACTTC
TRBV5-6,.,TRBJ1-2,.,CASSLGYYYGYTF,TGTGCCAGCAGCTTGGGCTACTACTATGGCTACACCTTC
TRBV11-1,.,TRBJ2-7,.,CASSRSGRGVDEQYF,TGTGCCAGCAGCCGATCAGGGAGGGGGGTTGACGAGCAGTACTTC
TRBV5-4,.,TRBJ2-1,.,CASSLRARGNEQFF,TGTGCCAGCAGCTTGCGAGCAAGGGGGAATGAGCAGTTCTTC
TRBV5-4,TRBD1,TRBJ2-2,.,CASSTGQTNTGELFF,TGTGCCAGCAGCACGGGACAGACGAACACCGGGGAGCTGTTTTTT
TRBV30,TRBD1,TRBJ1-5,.,CAWTTGVSQPQHF,TGTGCCTGGACTACAGGGGTTAGTCAGCCCCAGCATTTT
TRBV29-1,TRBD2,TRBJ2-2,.,CSGTGGLTGELFF,TGCAGCGGGACGGGGGGGCTGACCGGGGAGCTGTTTTTT
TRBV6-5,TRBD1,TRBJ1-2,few,CASSYQGAVDYTF,TGTGCCAGCAGTTACCAGGGGGCGGTCGACTACACCTTC
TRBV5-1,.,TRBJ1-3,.,CASSLRSQGRSGNTIYF,TGCGCCAGCAGCTTGCGGTCCCAGGGAAGGTCTGGAAACACCATATATTTT
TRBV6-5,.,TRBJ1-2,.,CASNPGGSNYGYTF,TGTGCCAGCAACCCCGGGGGATCTAACTATGGCTACACCTTC
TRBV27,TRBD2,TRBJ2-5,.,CATARLAGVAETQYF,TGTGCCACCGCGAGACTAGCGGGAGTAGCTGAGACCCAGTACTTC
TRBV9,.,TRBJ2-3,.,CASSLISSADTQYF,TGTGCCAGCAGCCTAATTTCATCGGCAGATACGCAGTATTTT
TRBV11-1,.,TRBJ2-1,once,CASRQGGAYNEQFF,TGTGCCAGCAGACAGGGTGGCGCATACAATGAGCAGTTCTTC
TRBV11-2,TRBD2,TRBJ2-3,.,CASSPLGGGATDTQYF,TGTGCCAGCAGTCCGTTGGGGGGGGGAGCCACAGATACGCAGTATTTT